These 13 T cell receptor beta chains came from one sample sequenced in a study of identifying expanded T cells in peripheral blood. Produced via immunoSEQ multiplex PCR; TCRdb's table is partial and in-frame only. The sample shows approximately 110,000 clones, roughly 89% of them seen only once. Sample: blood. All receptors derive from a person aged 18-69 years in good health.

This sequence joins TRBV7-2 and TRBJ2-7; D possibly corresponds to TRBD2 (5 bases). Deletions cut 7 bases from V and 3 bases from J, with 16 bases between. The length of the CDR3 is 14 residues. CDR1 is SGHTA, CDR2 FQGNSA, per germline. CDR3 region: CASTFTEGDYEQYF. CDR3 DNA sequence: TGTGCCAGCACCTTTACCGAGGGAGACTACGAGCAGTACTTC. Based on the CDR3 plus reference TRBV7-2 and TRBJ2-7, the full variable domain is GAGVSQSPSNKVTEKGKDVELRCDPISGHTALYWYRQSLGQGLEFLIYFQGNSAPDKSGLPSDRFSAERTGGSVSTLTIQRTQQEDSAVYLCASTFTEGDYEQYFGPGTRLTVT.

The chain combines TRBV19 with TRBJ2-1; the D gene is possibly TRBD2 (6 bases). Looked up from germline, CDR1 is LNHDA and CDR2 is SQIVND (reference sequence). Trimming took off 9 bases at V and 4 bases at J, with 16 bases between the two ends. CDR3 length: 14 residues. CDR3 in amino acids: CASAAGRNYNEQFF. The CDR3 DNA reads TGTGCCAGCGCCGCGGGACGGAATTACAATGAGCAGTTCTTC.

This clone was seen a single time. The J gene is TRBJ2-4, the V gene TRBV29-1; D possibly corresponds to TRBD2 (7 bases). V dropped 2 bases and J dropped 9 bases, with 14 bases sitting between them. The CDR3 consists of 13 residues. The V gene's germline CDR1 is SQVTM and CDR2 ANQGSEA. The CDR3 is CSVEIGGPGIQYF. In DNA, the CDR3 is TGCAGCGTTGAAATCGGGGGGCCGGGCATTCAGTACTTC. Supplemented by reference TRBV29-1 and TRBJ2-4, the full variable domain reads SAVISQKPSRDICQRGTSLTIQCQVDSQVTMMFWYRQQPGQSLTLIATANQGSEATYESGFVIDKFPISRPNLTFSTLTVSNMSPEDSSIYLCSVEIGGPGIQYFGAGTRLSVL.

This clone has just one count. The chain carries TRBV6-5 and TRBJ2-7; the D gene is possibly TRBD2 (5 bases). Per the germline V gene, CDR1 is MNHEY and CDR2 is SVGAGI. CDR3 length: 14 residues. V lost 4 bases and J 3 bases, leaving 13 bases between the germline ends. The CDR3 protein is CASSSTRGDYEQYF. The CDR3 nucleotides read TGTGCCAGCAGTTCCACCCGGGGAGACTACGAGCAGTACTTC.

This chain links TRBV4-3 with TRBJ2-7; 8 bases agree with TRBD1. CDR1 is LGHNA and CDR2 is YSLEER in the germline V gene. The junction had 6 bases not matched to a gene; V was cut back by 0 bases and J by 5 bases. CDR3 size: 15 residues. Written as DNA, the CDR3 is TGCGCCAGCAGCCAAGATGAGGCAGGGGGCGACGAGCAGTACTTC. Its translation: CASSQDEAGGDEQYF.

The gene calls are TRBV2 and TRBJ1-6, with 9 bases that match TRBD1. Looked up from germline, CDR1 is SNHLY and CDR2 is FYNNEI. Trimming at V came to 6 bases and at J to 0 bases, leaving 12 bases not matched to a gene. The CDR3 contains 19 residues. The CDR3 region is CASSYPGTGPGSYNSPLHF. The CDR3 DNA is TGTGCCAGCAGCTACCCGGGGACAGGGCCCGGCTCCTATAATTCACCCCTCCACTTT.

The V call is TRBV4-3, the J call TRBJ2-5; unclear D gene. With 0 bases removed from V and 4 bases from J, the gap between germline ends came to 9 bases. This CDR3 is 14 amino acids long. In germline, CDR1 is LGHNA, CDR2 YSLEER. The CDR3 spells CASSQDPSGETQYF. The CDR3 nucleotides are TGCGCCAGCAGCCAAGATCCGTCGGGAGAGACCCAGTACTTC.

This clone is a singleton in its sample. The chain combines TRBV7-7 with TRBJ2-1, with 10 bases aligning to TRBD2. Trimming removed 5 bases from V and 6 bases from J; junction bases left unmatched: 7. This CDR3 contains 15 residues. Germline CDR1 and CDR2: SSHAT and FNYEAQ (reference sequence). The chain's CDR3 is CASSASGGALNEQFF. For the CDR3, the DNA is TGTGCCAGCAGCGCCAGCGGGGGGGCCCTCAATGAGCAGTTCTTC.

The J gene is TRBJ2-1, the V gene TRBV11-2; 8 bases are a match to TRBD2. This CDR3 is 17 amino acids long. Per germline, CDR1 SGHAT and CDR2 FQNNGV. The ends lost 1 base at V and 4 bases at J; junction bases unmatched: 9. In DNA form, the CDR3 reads TGTGCCAGCAGCTTAGTTCCAGCGGGGGCCCTATACAATGAGCAGTTCTTC. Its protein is CASSLVPAGALYNEQFF.

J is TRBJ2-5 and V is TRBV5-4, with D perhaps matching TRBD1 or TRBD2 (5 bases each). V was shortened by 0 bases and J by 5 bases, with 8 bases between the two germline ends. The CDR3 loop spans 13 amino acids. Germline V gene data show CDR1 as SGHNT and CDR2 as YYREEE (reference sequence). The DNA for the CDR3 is TGTGCCAGCAGCTTGGATTGGGGGGAGACCCAGTACTTC. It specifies CASSLDWGETQYF.

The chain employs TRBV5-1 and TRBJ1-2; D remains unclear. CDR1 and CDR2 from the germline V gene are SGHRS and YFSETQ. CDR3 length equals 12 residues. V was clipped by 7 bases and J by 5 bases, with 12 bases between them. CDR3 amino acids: CASGPIGYGYTF. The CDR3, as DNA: TGCGCCAGCGGCCCGATAGGGTATGGCTACACCTTC.

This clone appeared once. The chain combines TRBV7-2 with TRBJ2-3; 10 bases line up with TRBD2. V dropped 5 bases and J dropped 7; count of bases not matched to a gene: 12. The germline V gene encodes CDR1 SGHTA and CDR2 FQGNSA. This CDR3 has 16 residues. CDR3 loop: CASSLRGTSVRNTQYF. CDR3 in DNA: TGTGCCAGCAGCCTCCGGGGGACTAGCGTTCGAAATACGCAGTATTTT.

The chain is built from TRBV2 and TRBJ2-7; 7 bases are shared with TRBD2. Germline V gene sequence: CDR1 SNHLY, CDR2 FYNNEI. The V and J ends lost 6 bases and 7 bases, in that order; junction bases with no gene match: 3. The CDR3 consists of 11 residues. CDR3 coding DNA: TGTGCCAGCAGGGGGGGGTATGAGCAGTACTTC. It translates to CASRGGYEQYF.